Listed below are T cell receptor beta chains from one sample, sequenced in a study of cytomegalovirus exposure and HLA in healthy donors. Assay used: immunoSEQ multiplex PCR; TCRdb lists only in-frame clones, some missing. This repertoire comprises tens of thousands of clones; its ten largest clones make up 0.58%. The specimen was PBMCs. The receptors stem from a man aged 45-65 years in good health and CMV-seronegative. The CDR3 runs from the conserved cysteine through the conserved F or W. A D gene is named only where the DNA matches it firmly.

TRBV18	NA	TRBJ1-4	TGTGCCAGCTCACCAACTTCTCTAGGTGAAAAACTGTTTTTT	CASSPTSLGEKLFF
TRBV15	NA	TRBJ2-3	TGTGCCACCAGCCCCCGTCGGGATACGCAGTATTTT	CATSPRRDTQYF
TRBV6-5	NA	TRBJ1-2	TGTGCCACTACCGCAGGGTTCGAGTATGGCTACACCTTC	CATTAGFEYGYTF
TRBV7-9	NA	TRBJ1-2	TGTGCCAGCAGCTTCGGTGATGGCTACACCTTC	CASSFGDGYTF
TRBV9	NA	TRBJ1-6	TGTGCCAGCAGCGCCGCGTCCTCCTATAATTCACCCCTCCACTTT	CASSAASSYNSPLHF
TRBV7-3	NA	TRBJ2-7	TGTGCCAGCAGCTTCTCGGCAGGGATCTACGAGCAGTACTTC	CASSFSAGIYEQYF
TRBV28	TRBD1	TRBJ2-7	TGTGCCAGCAGAGGGGGCACCCGGAGCTCCTACGAGCAGTACTTC	CASRGGTRSSYEQYF
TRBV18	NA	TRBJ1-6	TGTGCCAGCTCACTACAGGGTCGGGATAGTTCACCCCTCCACTTT	CASSLQGRDSSPLHF
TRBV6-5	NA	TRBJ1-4	TGTGCCAGCAGTTACTCGACAGGACGATTAGAAAAACTGTTTTTT	CASSYSTGRLEKLFF
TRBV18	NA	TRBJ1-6	TGTGCCAGCTCACCACCGGAGGGATATAATTCACCCCTCCACTTT	CASSPPEGYNSPLHF
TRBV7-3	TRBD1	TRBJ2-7	TGTGCCAGCAGCGGACAGGCCTACGAGCAGTACTTC	CASSGQAYEQYF
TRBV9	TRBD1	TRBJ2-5	TGTGCCAGCAGCGTAGAGGGACAGGGGTACCAAGAGACCCAGTACTTC	CASSVEGQGYQETQYF
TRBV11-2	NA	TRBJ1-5	TGTGCCAGCAGCTTAGTAGGGGGTTATCAGCCCCAGCATTTT	CASSLVGGYQPQHF
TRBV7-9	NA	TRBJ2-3	TGTGCCAGCAGCCCTCAGGGTGGCACAGATACGCAGTATTTT	CASSPQGGTDTQYF
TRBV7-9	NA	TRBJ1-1	TGTGCCAGCAGCTTACGGAGGGTGGAAAGGACTGAAGCTTTCTTT	CASSLRRVERTEAFF
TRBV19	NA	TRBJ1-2	TGTGCCAGTATCCCCAGGACAGTTTACTATGGCTACACCTTC	CASIPRTVYYGYTF
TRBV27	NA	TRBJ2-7	TGTGCCAGCAGTTTAACAGGGCCCGACGAGCAGTACTTC	CASSLTGPDEQYF
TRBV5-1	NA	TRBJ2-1	TGCGCCAGCAGCTTGGCTGGGAGCTCCTACAATGAGCAGTTCTTC	CASSLAGSSYNEQFF
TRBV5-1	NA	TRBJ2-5	TGCGCCAGCACCTACGGACAGCAAGAGACCCAGTACTTC	CASTYGQQETQYF
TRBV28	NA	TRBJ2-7	TGTGCCAGCAGTCCTTCCGGGACACCCGCCAAGCAGTACTTC	CASSPSGTPAKQYF
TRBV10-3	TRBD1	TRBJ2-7	TGTGCCATCAGTGGACACCGGGACAGGGGGCCGTACGAGCAGTACTTC	CAISGHRDRGPYEQYF
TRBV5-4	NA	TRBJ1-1	TGTGCCAGCAGCTTATGGTCCTCGGACACTGAAGCTTTCTTT	CASSLWSSDTEAFF
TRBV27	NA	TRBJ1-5	TGTGCCAGCAGTCAAACAAGATATAGCAATCAGCCCCAGCATTTT	CASSQTRYSNQPQHF
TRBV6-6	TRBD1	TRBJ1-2	TGTGCCAGCAGGGGGACCGGGACAGGAACCGATGGCTACACCTTC	CASRGTGTGTDGYTF
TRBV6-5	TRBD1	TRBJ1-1	TGTGCCAGCACCAAAAACTCCAGGGGGGTTGAAGCTTTCTTT	CASTKNSRGVEAFF
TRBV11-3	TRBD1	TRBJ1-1	TGTGCCAGCAGCTCCGGACAGGCGAACACTGAAGCTTTCTTT	CASSSGQANTEAFF
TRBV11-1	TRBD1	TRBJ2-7	TGTGCCAGCAGCTCCCGTTACCCGGGACAGGGGGCGGGCGAGCAGTACTTC	CASSSRYPGQGAGEQYF
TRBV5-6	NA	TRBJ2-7	TGTGCCAGCAGCGGGACTCCTCGGACCTACGAGCAGTACTTC	CASSGTPRTYEQYF
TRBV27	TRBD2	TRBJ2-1	TGTGCCAGCAGTTTTGGAAAGCGGGGGCGTTTTGACAATGAGCAGTTCTTC	CASSFGKRGRFDNEQFF
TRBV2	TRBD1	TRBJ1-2	TGTGCCAGCATACGAGACAGGGGAAACTATGGCTACACCTTC	CASIRDRGNYGYTF
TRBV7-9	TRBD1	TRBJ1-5	TGTGCCAGCAGCTTGGGACAGGGAGGACAGCCCCAGCATTTT	CASSLGQGGQPQHF
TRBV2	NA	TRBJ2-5	TGTGCCAGCAGTGCGACTAAAGAGACCCAGTACTTC	CASSATKETQYF
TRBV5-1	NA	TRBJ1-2	TGCGCCAGCAGCTTGGGAGAGGGCGGCTACACCTTC	CASSLGEGGYTF
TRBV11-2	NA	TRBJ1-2	TGTGCCAGCAGCTTAAGCCTTTCTTTTAACTATGGCTACACCTTC	CASSLSLSFNYGYTF
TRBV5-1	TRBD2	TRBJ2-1	TGCGCCAGCAGCTCAATCCGACTAGCGGGGAATGAGCAGTTCTTC	CASSSIRLAGNEQFF
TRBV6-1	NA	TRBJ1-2	TGTGCCAGCAGTGAAAGGGGAACAGGTGGCTACACCTTC	CASSERGTGGYTF
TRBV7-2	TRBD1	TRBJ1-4	TGTGCCAGCAGCACCTGGACAGGAGACAAACTGTTTTTT	CASSTWTGDKLFF
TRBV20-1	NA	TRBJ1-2	TGCAGTGCTAAGGAGACCTATGGCTACACCTTC	CSAKETYGYTF
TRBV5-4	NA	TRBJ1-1	TGTGCCAGCAGCTCAAGACAGCTGAACACTGAAGCTTTCTTT	CASSSRQLNTEAFF
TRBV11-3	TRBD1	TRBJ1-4	TGTGCCAGCAGCTTACGGGACAGGGCAACTAATGAAAAACTGTTTTTT	CASSLRDRATNEKLFF
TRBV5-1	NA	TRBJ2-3	TGCGCCAGCAGCTTGGTCCAGGGTGTAGGTACGCAGTATTTT	CASSLVQGVGTQYF
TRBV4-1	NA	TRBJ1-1	TGCGCCAGCAGCCAAGATGCAGGACAAAACACTGAAGCTTTCTTT	CASSQDAGQNTEAFF
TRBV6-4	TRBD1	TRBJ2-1	TGTGCCAGCAGTGACCCCGGGACAGGGGCGGAAAATGAGCAGTTCTTC	CASSDPGTGAENEQFF
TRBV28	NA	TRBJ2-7	TGTGCCAGCAGTCCTTCCAGGGACGAGCAGTACTTC	CASSPSRDEQYF
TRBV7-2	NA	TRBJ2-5	TGTGCCAGCAGCACCGCATTTGCAGGGGTGGAGACCCAGTACTTC	CASSTAFAGVETQYF
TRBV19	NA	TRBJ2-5	TGTGCCAGTAGTATTGCGCGGGCGGGGGCCCGCCAAGAGACCCAGTACTTC	CASSIARAGARQETQYF
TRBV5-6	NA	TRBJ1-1	TGTGCCAGCAGCCCGTGGACAGTGGCGAACACTGAAGCTTTCTTT	CASSPWTVANTEAFF
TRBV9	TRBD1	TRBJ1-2	TGTGCCAGCAGCGTAGTAGTGGAGCGGACCGGGACAGGGGGTTCTTACTATGGCTACACCTTC	CASSVVVERTGTGGSYYGYTF
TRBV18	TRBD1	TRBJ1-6	TGTGCCAGCTCACCCCAGGGGGCAAGTTCACCCCTCCACTTT	CASSPQGASSPLHF
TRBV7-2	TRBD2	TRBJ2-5	TGTGCCAGCGGATTGCTAGCGGGGGGCGACCAAGAGACCCAGTACTTC	CASGLLAGGDQETQYF
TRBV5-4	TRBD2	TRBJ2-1	TGTGCCAGCAGCTTGATGTCCGGGACTAGGGCCTACAATGAGCAGTTCTTC	CASSLMSGTRAYNEQFF
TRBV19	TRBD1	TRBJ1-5	TGTGCCAGTAGTCCCAGGACAGGGCCAGGACAGCCCCAGCATTTT	CASSPRTGPGQPQHF
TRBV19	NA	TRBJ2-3	TGTGCCAGTAGTATACAGGGGAACACAGATACGCAGTATTTT	CASSIQGNTDTQYF